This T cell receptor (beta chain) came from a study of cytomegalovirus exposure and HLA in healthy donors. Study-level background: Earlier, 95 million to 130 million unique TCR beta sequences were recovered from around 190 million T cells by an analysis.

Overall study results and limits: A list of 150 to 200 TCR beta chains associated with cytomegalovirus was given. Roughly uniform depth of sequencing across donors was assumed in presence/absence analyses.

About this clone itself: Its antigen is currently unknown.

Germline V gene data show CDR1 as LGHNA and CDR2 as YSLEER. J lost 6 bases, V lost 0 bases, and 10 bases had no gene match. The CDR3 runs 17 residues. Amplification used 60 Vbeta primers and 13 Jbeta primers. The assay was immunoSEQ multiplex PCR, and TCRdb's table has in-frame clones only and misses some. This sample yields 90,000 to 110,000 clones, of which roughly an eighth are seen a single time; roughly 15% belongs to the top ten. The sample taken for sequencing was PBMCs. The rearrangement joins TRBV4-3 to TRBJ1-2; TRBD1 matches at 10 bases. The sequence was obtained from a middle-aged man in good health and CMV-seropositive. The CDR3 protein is CASSQDLRDRGLDGYTF. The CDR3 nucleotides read TGCGCCAGCAGCCAAGATCTGAGGGACAGGGGATTAGATGGCTACACCTTC.